This T cell receptor (beta chain) was profiled in a study of blood T cell repertoires in COVID-19. About the study: Some COVID-19 samples were acute and others convalescent; all came from the United States, Italy and Spain.

Some clones are missing from TCRdb's copy, which holds only in-frame ones; the method was immunoSEQ multiplex PCR. The sample shows about 260,000 clones, 85% to 90% of them seen only once. CDR3 size: 14 residues. The germline V and J ends were trimmed by 11 bases and 0 bases, with 16 bases remaining between them. CDR1 MNHEY and CDR2 SMNVEV come from the germline V gene (reference sequence). What was sequenced was PBMCs or T cells enriched from blood (not recorded which). The V call is TRBV27, the J call TRBJ1-1; D is uncertain. This clonotype was sampled from a woman in her 30s with acute COVID-19. CDR3 in DNA: TGTGCCGGAGTTCACTCCGGATTGAACACTGAAGCTTTCTTT. Translated: CAGVHSGLNTEAFF.